The entry that follows covers one T cell receptor (beta chain) sequence. The data are from a study of shared clonotypes between healthy human individuals. Looking at the study overall: Each donor contributed plates that comprised three CD4 naive, three CD4 memory, two CD8 naive and one CD8 memory.

Across several immunoSEQ plates, the genomic DNA of each subset was split evenly. Sequencing used immunoSEQ multiplex PCR; TCRdb keeps in-frame clones, though not all of them. The data show roughly 1.4 million clones, about 98.5% seen once. V shed 0 bases and J shed 1 base, with 11 bases lying between them. Germline V CDR1 and CDR2: SGHRS, YFSETQ. The CDR3 consists of 16 residues. The chain uses TRBV5-1 and TRBJ1-5; the D gene is possibly TRBD1 (6 bases). The source is a man under 40 in good health. The sequenced sample consisted of naive CD4+ T cells sorted from blood. Documented subset: CD45RA+ positively selected. The CDR3 DNA sequence: TGCGCCAGCAGCTTGGAAGGACAGTCCAGCAATCAGCCCCAGCATTTT. It yields the protein CASSLEGQSSNQPQHF. Full variable domain (missing parts from reference TRBV5-1 and TRBJ1-5): KAGVTQTPRYLIKTRGQQVTLSCSPISGHRSVSWYQQTPGQGLQFLFEYFSETQRNKGNFPGRFSGRQFSNSRSEMNVSTLELGDSALYLCASSLEGQSSNQPQHFGDGTRLSIL.